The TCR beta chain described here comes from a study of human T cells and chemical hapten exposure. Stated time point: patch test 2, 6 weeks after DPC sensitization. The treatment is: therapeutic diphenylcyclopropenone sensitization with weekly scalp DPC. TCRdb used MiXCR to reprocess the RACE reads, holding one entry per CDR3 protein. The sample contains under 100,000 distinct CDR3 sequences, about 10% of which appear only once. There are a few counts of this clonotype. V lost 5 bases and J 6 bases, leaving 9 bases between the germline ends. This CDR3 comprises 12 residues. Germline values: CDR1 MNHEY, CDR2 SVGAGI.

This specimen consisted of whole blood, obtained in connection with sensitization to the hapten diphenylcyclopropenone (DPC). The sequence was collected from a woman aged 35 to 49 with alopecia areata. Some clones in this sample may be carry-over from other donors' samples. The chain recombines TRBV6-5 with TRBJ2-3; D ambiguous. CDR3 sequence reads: CASSTAMDTQYF. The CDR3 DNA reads TGTGCCAGCAGTACGGCTATGGATACGCAGTATTTT.